This T cell receptor beta chain was retrieved from a study of blood T cell repertoires in COVID-19. Data came from immunoSEQ multiplex PCR; TCRdb stores just in-frame clones and leaves some out. In the table there are roughly 320,000 clones, about nine tenths of which are singletons. CDR3 size: 16 residues. CDR1 is SGHRS, CDR2 YFSETQ, per germline. With 3 bases removed from V and 2 bases from J, the gap between germline ends came to 12 bases. The TCR originated in a man aged 25-45 years who had recovered from COVID-19. The sequenced sample consisted of PBMCs or T cells enriched from blood (not recorded which). The chain links TRBV5-1 to TRBJ2-6, with TRBD1 as a possible D gene (6 bases). CDR3 protein: CASSYGGRPGANVLTF. CDR3 DNA: TGCGCCAGCAGCTATGGGGGCCGGCCTGGGGCCAACGTCCTGACTTTC.